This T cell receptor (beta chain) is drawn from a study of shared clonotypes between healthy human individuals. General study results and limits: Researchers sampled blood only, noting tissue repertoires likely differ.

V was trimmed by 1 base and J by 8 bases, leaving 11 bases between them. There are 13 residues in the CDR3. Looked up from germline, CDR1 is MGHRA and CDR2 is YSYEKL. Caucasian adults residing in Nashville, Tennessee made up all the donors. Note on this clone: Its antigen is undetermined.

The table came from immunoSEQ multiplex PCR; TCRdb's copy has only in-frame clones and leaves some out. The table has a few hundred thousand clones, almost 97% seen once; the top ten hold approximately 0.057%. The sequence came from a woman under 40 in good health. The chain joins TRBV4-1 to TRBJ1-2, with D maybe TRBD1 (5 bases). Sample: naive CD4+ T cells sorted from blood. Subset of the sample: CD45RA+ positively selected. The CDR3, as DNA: TGCGCCAGCAGCCAAGGCTCAGGGTTCGGCTACACCTTC. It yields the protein CASSQGSGFGYTF.